What follows are 30 T cell receptor beta chains derived from one specimen sequenced in a study of identical twins. TCRdb analysed the 5' RACE reads with MiXCR anew, one entry per CDR3 protein. The table records about 570,000 distinct CDR3 sequences, approximately 10% of them present only once. The sample also formed part of further work on yellow fever vaccine responses in identical twins.

Material for sequencing was PBMCs. The receptors here all came from a woman aged 18-30 years in good health.

This clonotype has just a few counts. The rearrangement links TRBV20-1 to TRBJ1-1; D gene unclear. V was clipped by 6 bases and J by 0 bases, with 8 bases between them. The CDR3 runs to 12 residues. Germline values: CDR1 DFQATT, CDR2 SNEGSKA (reference sequence). CDR3 region: CSALTMNTEAFF. The DNA for the CDR3 is TGCAGTGCACTGACGATGAACACTGAAGCTTTCTTT.

This clonotype was picked up many times. The gene calls are TRBV11-2 and TRBJ2-1; D perhaps matches TRBD1 (5 bases). Germline CDR1 SGHAT, CDR2 FQNNGV. V was cut by 4 bases and J by 10 bases, with 14 bases left in between. The CDR3 length is 13 residues. The CDR3 protein is CASSYRTTGEQFF. The CDR3 coding sequence is TGTGCCAGCAGCTATCGGACAACCGGAGAGCAGTTCTTC.

V gene TRBV4-2 combines with J gene TRBJ2-2, with 7 bases matching TRBD2. Germline assignment: CDR1 LGHNA and CDR2 YNFKEQ. V dropped 0 bases and J dropped 1; count of bases not matched to a gene: 8. CDR3 length: 18 residues. The CDR3 region has the DNA TGTGCCAGCAGCCAAGACCTGGGGGGGAATTTGAACACCGGGGAGCTGTTTTTT. Protein sequence: CASSQDLGGNLNTGELFF.

V and J are TRBV6-5 and TRBJ1-1; the D is unclear. The CDR3 totals 16 residues. Germline-derived CDR1 and CDR2 are MNHEY and SVGAGI. The V and J ends lost 2 bases and 3 bases respectively, with 16 bases between them. CDR3 coding DNA: TGTGCCAGCAGTTACGGTAGGACGGTAAGGGACACTGAAGCTTTCTTT. Protein sequence: CASSYGRTVRDTEAFF.

This clonotype was observed at least ten times. J is TRBJ2-2 and V is TRBV7-2; TRBD1 or TRBD2 may be the D gene (5 bases each). V lost 4 bases, J lost 1 base, and 16 bases lay in between. The germline CDR1 and CDR2 sequences are SGHTA and FQGNSA. This CDR3 region has 17 residues. The CDR3 DNA reads TGTGCCAGCAGCTCTAGCTTCGGGGCCCTGAACACCGGGGAGCTGTTTTTT. Amino acid sequence: CASSSSFGALNTGELFF.

This clonotype has ten or more counts. This chain joins TRBV10-3 and TRBJ2-7; D unclear. The CDR3 loop spans 14 amino acids. V dropped 3 bases and J dropped 7 bases, with 16 bases sitting between them. Germline CDR1 is ENHRY and CDR2 is SYGVKD. CDR3 DNA: TGTGCCATCAGTGACGAGCCGACGTACGCAGAGCAGTACTTC. Protein sequence: CAISDEPTYAEQYF.

This clonotype was observed a handful of times. The chain has TRBV12-3 or TRBV12-4 and TRBJ2-7; 9 positions match TRBD2. After removal of 5 bases from V and 3 bases from J, the junction contained 8 bases not matched to a gene. This CDR3 spans 15 amino acids. In nucleotides, the CDR3 is TGTGCCAGCAGTCCCCTGGGACTAGCTCGCTACGAGCAGTACTTC. Amino acids: CASSPLGLARYEQYF.

This clonotype has a count of ten or more. The V call is TRBV5-1, the J call TRBJ2-1, with 7 positions matching TRBD2. CDR3 length equals 15 residues. Germline assignment: CDR1 SGHRS and CDR2 YFSETQ. The chain's CDR3 is CAIRGASGDYNEQFF. The CDR3 nucleotides are TGCGCTATCAGAGGGGCTAGCGGTGACTACAATGAGCAGTTCTTC.

This clonotype was detected ten times or more. The gene calls are TRBV7-8 and TRBJ2-7; D is unclear. Germline lookup yields CDR1 SGHVS and CDR2 FQNEAQ. CDR3 length equals 14 residues. V lost 5 bases to trimming and J lost 3 bases, with 14 bases between them. The CDR3 nucleotides are TGTGCCAGCAGCACGGGCCTCCTACACTACGAGCAGTACTTC. This translates into CASSTGLLHYEQYF.

This clonotype was observed many times. The chain recombines TRBV7-3 with TRBJ1-1; 8 nucleotides agree with TRBD1. Germline CDR1 reads SGHTA; CDR2 reads FQGTGA. This CDR3 has 14 amino acids. Trimming removed 2 bases from V and 7 bases from J; junction bases left unmatched: 6. The CDR3 DNA reads TGTGCCAGCAGCTTATCGGCAGGGGGCGGTGAAGCTTTCTTT. Protein: CASSLSAGGGEAFF.

This clonotype was observed at least ten times. This chain uses TRBV20-1 with TRBJ2-7; 7 positions agree with TRBD1. The CDR3 covers 14 residues. Trimming removed 5 bases from V and 4 bases from J; junction bases left unmatched: 11. From germline, CDR1 is DFQATT and CDR2 SNEGSKA (reference sequence). The CDR3 spells CSAGGQTTPYEQYF. The CDR3 nucleotides are TGCAGTGCTGGGGGACAGACGACCCCTTACGAGCAGTACTTC.

This clonotype was found a few times. The chain is built from TRBV7-9 and TRBJ2-1; 7 bases align to TRBD2. This CDR3 comprises 13 residues. Germline V gene sequence: CDR1 SEHNR, CDR2 FQNEAQ (reference sequence). Trimming at V came to 3 bases and at J to 9 bases, leaving 5 bases not matched to a gene. The DNA for the CDR3 is TGTGCCAGCAGCTTGCCGGGGGGTACTGAGCAGTTCTTC. Translation gives CASSLPGGTEQFF.

This clonotype appeared a few times. The rearrangement joins TRBV5-1 to TRBJ2-3, with D maybe TRBD1 (5 bases). The CDR3 runs to 15 residues. CDR1 and CDR2 from the germline V gene are SGHRS and YFSETQ. Trimming removed 6 bases at V and 1 base at J, with 15 bases between. CDR3 DNA: TGCGCCAGCAAGCCAGGGTTAGTAGGCACAGATACGCAGTATTTT. Translating it yields CASKPGLVGTDTQYF.

This sequence joins TRBV6-5 and TRBJ1-2, with D uncertain. Germline V CDR1 and CDR2: MNHEY, SVGAGI. V lost 0 bases and J 0 bases, leaving 8 bases between the germline ends. The CDR3 spans 15 residues. The chain's CDR3 is CASSYSREPNYGYTF. CDR3 coding DNA: TGTGCCAGCAGTTACTCGCGGGAGCCTAACTATGGCTACACCTTC.

CDR3 coding DNA: TGTGCCAGCAGCAAAGCGCTTTGTCAGCCCCAGCATTTT. This translates into CASSKALCQPQHF. This chain links TRBV21-1 with TRBJ1-5. TRBV21-1 is noted as a pseudogene. The CDR3 contains 13 residues.

The gene calls are TRBV29-1 and TRBJ2-7; tentative D call: TRBD1 (5 bases). Germline CDR1 SQVTM, CDR2 ANQGSEA. The V end lost 2 bases, the J end lost 2 bases, and 10 bases lay between the germline ends. CDR3 size: 13 residues. In DNA, the CDR3 is TGCAGCGTTGAAAAGGACAATACCTACGAGCAGTACTTC. Amino acids: CSVEKDNTYEQYF.

The table lists this clonotype with a few counts. The chain couples TRBV5-4 to TRBJ2-7, with D possibly called TRBD1 or TRBD2 (6 bases each). The CDR3 covers 15 residues. The germline V and J ends were trimmed by 0 bases and 7 bases, with 17 bases remaining between them. CDR1 and CDR2 from the germline V gene are SGHNT and YYREEE (reference sequence). The chain's CDR3 is CASSLAGTGAKEQYF. CDR3 DNA sequence: TGTGCCAGCAGCTTGGCCGGGACGGGGGCTAAGGAGCAGTACTTC.

This clonotype came up a few times. The CDR3 here is CASSYVRRGRPNTGELFF. CDR3 DNA sequence: TGTGCCAGCAGTTATGTACGAAGGGGGAGACCGAACACCGGGGAGCTGTTTTTT. V is TRBV6-5 and J is TRBJ2-2, with D possibly being TRBD1 (6 bases). The CDR3 covers 18 residues. The germline gives CDR1 MNHEY, CDR2 SVGAGI. Trimming cost V 3 bases and J 0 bases, with 17 bases left between them.

This clonotype was counted many times. This chain uses TRBV28 with TRBJ2-3; perhaps D is TRBD1 or TRBD2 (5 bases each). CDR3 length: 19 residues. Germline lookup yields CDR1 MDHEN and CDR2 SYDVKM. V dropped 6 bases and J dropped 3 bases, with 28 bases sitting between them. CDR3 DNA: TGTGCCAGCAGACCGAAATACAGGCTCCGGAGGTCTGAGACAGATACGCAGTATTTT. Protein product: CASRPKYRLRRSETDTQYF. The whole variable domain, filled in from reference TRBV28 and TRBJ2-3, reads DVKVTQSSRYLVKRTGEKVFLECVQDMDHENMFWYRQDPGLGLRLIYFSYDVKMKEKGDIPEGYSVSREKKERFSLILESASTNQTSMYLCASRPKYRLRRSETDTQYFGPGTRLTVL.

At least ten counts were recorded for this clonotype. This chain connects TRBV15 to TRBJ1-5; D call uncertain. The CDR3 is made up of 15 amino acids. Trimming removed 3 bases from V and 5 bases from J, with 14 bases in between. The V gene's germline CDR1 is LNHNV and CDR2 YYDKDF (reference sequence). CDR3 protein: CATSSRPGPDQPQHF. CDR3 sequence (DNA): TGTGCCACCAGCAGTCGGCCCGGACCGGATCAGCCCCAGCATTTT. Full variable domain (outside the CDR3, taken from reference TRBV15 and TRBJ1-5): DAMVIQNPRYQVTQFGKPVTLSCSQTLNHNVMYWYQQKSSQAPKLLFHYYDKDFNNEADTPDNFQSRRPNTSFCFLDIRSPGLGDTAMYLCATSSRPGPDQPQHFGDGTRLSIL.

This rearrangement joins TRBV7-2 to TRBJ2-2; D is ambiguous. The V end lost 1 base, the J end lost 10 bases, and 7 bases lay between the germline ends. Per the germline V gene, CDR1 is SGHTA and CDR2 is FQGNSA. The CDR3 runs 12 residues. The CDR3 spells CASSLDMVELFF. The CDR3 region has the DNA TGTGCCAGCAGCTTAGACATGGTGGAGCTGTTTTTT.

This clonotype was counted once. A read error is possible here, since a much larger clone lies one base away. DNA for the CDR3: TGCGCCAGCAGCCAAGTTCCTAGCGGGGACACCGGGGAGCTGTCTTTT. Translating it yields CASSQVPSGDTGELSF. This chain links TRBV4-3 with TRBJ2-2; 9 positions agree with TRBD2. The CDR3 is made up of 16 amino acids. Per the germline V gene, CDR1 is LGHNA and CDR2 is YSLEER.

This clonotype was counted only a few times. This rearrangement joins TRBV10-3 to TRBJ2-7, with TRBD2 identical over 8 bases. The germline V gene encodes CDR1 ENHRY and CDR2 SYGVKD. Losses at the gene ends were 0 bases for V and 6 bases for J; bases not matched to a gene: 7. The CDR3 runs to 15 residues. The DNA for the CDR3 is TGTGCCATCAGTGAGTCGCGGGGGGCTGGGGGCGAGCAGTACTTC. Translating it yields CAISESRGAGGEQYF.

This clonotype came up many times. This sequence joins TRBV12-3 or TRBV12-4 and TRBJ2-2; possible D gene TRBD2, 6 bases. The length of the CDR3 is 16 residues. The germline V and J ends were trimmed by 8 bases and 2 bases, with 18 bases remaining between them. CDR3 bases: TGTGCCAGCGTAGGGTGGAGGGCCCTAAACACCGGGGAGCTGTTTTTT. Translated: CASVGWRALNTGELFF.

In its sample, this clonotype was seen a few times. The CDR3 nucleotides read TGTGCCAGCAGTTATCCAGGAAAGGGGGAAACGGTCCACGAGCAGTACTTC. Residues: CASSYPGKGETVHEQYF. V is TRBV6-2 or TRBV6-3 and J is TRBJ2-7, with TRBD1 as a possible D gene (6 bases). This CDR3 is built from 17 residues. Looked up from germline, CDR1 is MNHEY and CDR2 is SVGEGT. V shed 3 bases and J shed 5 bases, with 23 bases lying between them.

This clonotype has a handful of counts. The chain is built from TRBV11-2 and TRBJ2-1; 9 bases map to TRBD2. V gave up 5 bases and J gave up 7 bases; unmatched junction bases: 9. The germline V gene has CDR1 SGHAT and CDR2 FQNNGV. The CDR3 extends over 15 amino acids. CDR3 DNA: TGTGCCAGCAGCACACCGCGGGGGGGTGGGAATGAGCAGTTCTTC. Translated, it gives CASSTPRGGGNEQFF.

The chain employs TRBV20-1 and TRBJ2-3, with TRBD2 matching over 10 bases. The CDR3 covers 15 residues. Germline V gene lookup returns CDR1 DFQATT and CDR2 SNEGSKA (reference sequence). V gave up 5 bases and J gave up 4 bases; unmatched junction bases: 9. CDR3 protein: CSAPPSGGAADTQYF. The DNA of the CDR3 is TGCAGTGCTCCCCCCAGCGGGGGGGCGGCAGATACGCAGTATTTT.

The genes are TRBV4-3 and TRBJ2-3; D is unresolved. Germline CDR1 and CDR2: LGHNA and YSLEER. Trimming took off 4 bases at V and 4 bases at J, with 12 bases between the two ends. This CDR3 is built from 14 residues. In DNA, the CDR3 is TGCGCCAGCAGCCCGCGCCCCGGGCCAGATACGCAGTATTTT. This translates into CASSPRPGPDTQYF.

The chain is built from TRBV6-5 and TRBJ2-1, with a tentative D call TRBD2 (6 bases). CDR1 is MNHEY, CDR2 SVGAGI, per germline. The length of the CDR3 is 17 residues. V was trimmed by 0 bases and J by 2 bases, leaving 14 bases between them. The CDR3 here is CASSYSSLAPTYNEQFF. The CDR3 DNA reads as TGTGCCAGCAGTTACTCGAGTCTAGCGCCAACCTACAATGAGCAGTTCTTC.

The rearrangement joins TRBV29-1 to TRBJ1-6; D gene unclear. V dropped 3 bases and J dropped 6 bases, with 9 bases sitting between them. Germline loops: CDR1 SQVTM, CDR2 ANQGSEA. The CDR3 has 13 residues. The CDR3 DNA reads TGCAGCGTTGAGACCGTCTGTAATTCACCCCTCCACTTT. Translation: CSVETVCNSPLHF. The full variable domain, with the rest looked up from reference TRBV29-1 and TRBJ1-6, is SAVISQKPSRDICQRGTSLTIQCQVDSQVTMMFWYRQQPGQSLTLIATANQGSEATYESGFVIDKFPISRPNLTFSTLTVSNMSPEDSSIYLCSVETVCNSPLHFGNGTRLTVT.